This TCR beta chain was sequenced for a study of CD4 T cells in relation to SARS-CoV-2 and coronaviruses. Whole-study context: Convalescent patients were roughly eight males and a handful of females; two were Hispanic.

Germline assignment: CDR1 SGHRS and CDR2 YFSETQ. The trim removed 2 bases at V and 8 bases at J, leaving 7 bases unmatched. CDR3 length: 15 residues. This clone was recorded once. Its matching antigen is unknown. Method: immunoSEQ multiplex PCR; TCRdb's copy keeps in-frame clones and lacks some. This table has about 36,000 clones, around 77% appearing once. This chain uses TRBV5-1 with TRBJ1-4; 9 nucleotides match TRBD1. The TCR comes from an adult with COVID-19. Sequenced sample: memory CD4+ T cells from PBMCs, cultured in vitro. The CDR3 sequence: CASSLTGGEREKLFF. DNA for the CDR3: TGCGCCAGCAGCTTAACAGGGGGCGAGAGGGAAAAACTGTTTTTT. Full variable domain (rest looked up from reference TRBV5-1 and TRBJ1-4): KAGVTQTPRYLIKTRGQQVTLSCSPISGHRSVSWYQQTPGQGLQFLFEYFSETQRNKGNFPGRFSGRQFSNSRSEMNVSTLELGDSALYLCASSLTGGEREKLFFGSGTQLSVL.